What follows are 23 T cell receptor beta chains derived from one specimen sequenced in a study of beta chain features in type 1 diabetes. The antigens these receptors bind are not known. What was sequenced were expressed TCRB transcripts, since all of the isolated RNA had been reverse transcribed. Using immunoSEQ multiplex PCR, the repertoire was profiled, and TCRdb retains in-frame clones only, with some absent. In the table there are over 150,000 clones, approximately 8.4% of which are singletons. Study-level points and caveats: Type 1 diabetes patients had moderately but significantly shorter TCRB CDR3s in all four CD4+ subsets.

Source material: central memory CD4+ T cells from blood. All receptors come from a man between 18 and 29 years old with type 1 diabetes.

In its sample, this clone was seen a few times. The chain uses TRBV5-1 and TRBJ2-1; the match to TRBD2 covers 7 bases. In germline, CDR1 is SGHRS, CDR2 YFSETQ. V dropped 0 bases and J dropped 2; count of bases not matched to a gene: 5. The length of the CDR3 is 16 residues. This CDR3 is CASSLGGSIAYNEQFF. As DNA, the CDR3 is TGCGCCAGCAGCTTGGGCGGGAGTATCGCCTACAATGAGCAGTTCTTC.

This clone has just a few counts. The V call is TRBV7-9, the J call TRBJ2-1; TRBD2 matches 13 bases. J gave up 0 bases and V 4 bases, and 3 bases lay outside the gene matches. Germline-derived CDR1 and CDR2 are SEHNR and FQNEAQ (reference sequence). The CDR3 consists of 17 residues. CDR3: CASSWTSGGNSYNEQFF. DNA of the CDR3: TGTGCCAGCAGCTGGACTAGCGGGGGTAACTCCTACAATGAGCAGTTCTTC.

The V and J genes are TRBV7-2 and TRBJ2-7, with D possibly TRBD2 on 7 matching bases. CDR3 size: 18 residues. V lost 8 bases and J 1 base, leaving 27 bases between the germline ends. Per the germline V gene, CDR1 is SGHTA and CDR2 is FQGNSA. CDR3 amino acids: CASANGVERGARSYEQYF. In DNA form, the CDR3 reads TGTGCCAGCGCAAATGGGGTGGAACGGGGGGCCCGTTCCTACGAGCAGTACTTC. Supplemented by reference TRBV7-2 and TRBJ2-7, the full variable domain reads GAGVSQSPSNKVTEKGKDVELRCDPISGHTALYWYRQSLGQGLEFLIYFQGNSAPDKSGLPSDRFSAERTGGSVSTLTIQRTQQEDSAVYLCASANGVERGARSYEQYFGPGTRLTVT.

The CDR3 nucleotides are TGTGCCTGGGGGAGGAGACAGGGCTGGGGAGCTTTCTTT. Amino acids: CAWGRRQGWGAFF. The chain has TRBV30 and TRBJ1-1; TRBD1 agrees at 7 bases. V trimming: 5 bases; J trimming: 10 bases; junction bases outside the gene matches: 13. The germline gives CDR1 GTSNPN, CDR2 SVGIG (reference sequence). The CDR3 loop spans 13 amino acids.

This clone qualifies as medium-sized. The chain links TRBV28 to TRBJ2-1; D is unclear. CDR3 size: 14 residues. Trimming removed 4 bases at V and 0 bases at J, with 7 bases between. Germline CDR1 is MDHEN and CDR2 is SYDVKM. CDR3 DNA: TGTGCCAGCAGTTGGCGGAGCTCCTACAATGAGCAGTTCTTC. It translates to CASSWRSSYNEQFF.

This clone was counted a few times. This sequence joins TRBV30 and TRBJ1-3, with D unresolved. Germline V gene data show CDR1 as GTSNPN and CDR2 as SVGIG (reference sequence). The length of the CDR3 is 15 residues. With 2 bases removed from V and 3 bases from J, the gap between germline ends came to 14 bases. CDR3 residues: CAWSNPRGGGNTIYF. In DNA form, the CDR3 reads TGTGCCTGGAGTAACCCTCGGGGAGGTGGAAACACCATATATTTT.

Written as DNA, the CDR3 is TGTGCCAGCAGCTTGGACTACGCGTCCAAACTTTATAACTATGGCTACACCTTC. This encodes CASSLDYASKLYNYGYTF. This chain links TRBV5-5 with TRBJ1-2; D ambiguous. V was pared by 0 bases and J by 1 base, with 19 bases between. CDR1 is SGHKS and CDR2 is YYEKEE in the germline V gene (reference sequence). The CDR3 has 18 amino acids.

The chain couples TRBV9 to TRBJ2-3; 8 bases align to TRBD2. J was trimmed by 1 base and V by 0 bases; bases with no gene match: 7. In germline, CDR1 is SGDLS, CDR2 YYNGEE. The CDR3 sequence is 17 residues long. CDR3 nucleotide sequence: TGTGCCAGCAGCGTAGCGGGGGGGGTAGCGGGCACAGATACGCAGTATTTT. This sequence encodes CASSVAGGVAGTDTQYF.

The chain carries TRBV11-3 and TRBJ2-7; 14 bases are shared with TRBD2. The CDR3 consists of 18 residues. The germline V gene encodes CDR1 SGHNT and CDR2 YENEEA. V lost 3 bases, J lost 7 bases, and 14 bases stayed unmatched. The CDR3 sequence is CASSLDGLAGGLAREQYF. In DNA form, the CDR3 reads TGTGCCAGCAGCTTGGATGGACTAGCGGGAGGTCTGGCGAGGGAGCAGTACTTC.

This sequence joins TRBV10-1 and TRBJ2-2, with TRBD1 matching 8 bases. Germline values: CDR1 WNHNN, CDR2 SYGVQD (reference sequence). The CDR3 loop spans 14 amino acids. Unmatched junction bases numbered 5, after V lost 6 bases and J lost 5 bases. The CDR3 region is CASRGTGSTGELFF. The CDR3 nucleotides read TGCGCCAGCAGGGGGACAGGATCAACCGGGGAGCTGTTTTTT.

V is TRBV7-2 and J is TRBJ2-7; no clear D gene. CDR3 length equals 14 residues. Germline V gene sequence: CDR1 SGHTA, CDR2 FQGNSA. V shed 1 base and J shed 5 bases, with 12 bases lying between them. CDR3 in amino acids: CASSLGHSAHEQYF. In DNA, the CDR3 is TGTGCCAGCAGCTTAGGTCACAGTGCCCACGAGCAGTACTTC.

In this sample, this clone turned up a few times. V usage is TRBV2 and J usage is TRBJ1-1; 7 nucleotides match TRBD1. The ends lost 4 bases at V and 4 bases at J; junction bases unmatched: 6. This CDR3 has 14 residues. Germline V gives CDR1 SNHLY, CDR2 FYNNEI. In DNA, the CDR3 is TGTGCCAGCAGTGGAATAGGGGGCGGCACTGAAGCTTTCTTT. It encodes CASSGIGGGTEAFF. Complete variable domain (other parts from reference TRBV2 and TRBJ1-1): EPEVTQTPSHQVTQMGQEVILRCVPISNHLYFYWYRQILGQKVEFLVSFYNNEISEKSEIFDDQFSVERPDGSNFTLKIRSTKLEDSAMYFCASSGIGGGTEAFFGQGTRLTVV.

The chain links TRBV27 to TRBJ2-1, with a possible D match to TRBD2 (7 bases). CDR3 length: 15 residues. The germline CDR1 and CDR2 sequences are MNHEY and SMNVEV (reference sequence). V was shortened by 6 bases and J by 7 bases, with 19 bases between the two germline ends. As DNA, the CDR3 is TGTGCCAGCAGACGGGGGCGGGAGCAGGGGAATGAGCAGTTCTTC. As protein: CASRRGREQGNEQFF.

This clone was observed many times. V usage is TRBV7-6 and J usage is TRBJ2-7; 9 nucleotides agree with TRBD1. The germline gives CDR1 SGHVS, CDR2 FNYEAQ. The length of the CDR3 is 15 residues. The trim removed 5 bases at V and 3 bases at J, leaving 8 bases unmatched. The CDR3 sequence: CASSRGRQGVYEQYF. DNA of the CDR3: TGTGCCAGCAGCCGAGGGAGACAGGGGGTCTACGAGCAGTACTTC.

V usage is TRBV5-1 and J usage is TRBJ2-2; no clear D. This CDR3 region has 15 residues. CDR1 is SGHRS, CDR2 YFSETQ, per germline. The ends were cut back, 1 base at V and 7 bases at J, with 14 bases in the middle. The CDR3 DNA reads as TGCGCCAGCAGCTTGAGTCCAGGCTCCGACGGGGAGCTGTTTTTT. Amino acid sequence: CASSLSPGSDGELFF.

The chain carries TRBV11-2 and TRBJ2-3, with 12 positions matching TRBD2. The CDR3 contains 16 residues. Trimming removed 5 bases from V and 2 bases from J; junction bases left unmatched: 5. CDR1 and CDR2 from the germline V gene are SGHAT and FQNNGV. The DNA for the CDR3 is TGTGCCAGCAGCCCGCGGACTAGCGGGACCACAGATACGCAGTATTTT. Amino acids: CASSPRTSGTTDTQYF.

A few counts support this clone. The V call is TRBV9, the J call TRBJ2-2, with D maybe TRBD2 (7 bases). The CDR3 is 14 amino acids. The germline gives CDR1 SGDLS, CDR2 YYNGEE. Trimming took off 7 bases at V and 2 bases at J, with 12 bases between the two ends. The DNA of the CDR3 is TGTGCCAGCGATCCGGGGGGCAACACCGGGGAGCTGTTTTTT. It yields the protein CASDPGGNTGELFF.

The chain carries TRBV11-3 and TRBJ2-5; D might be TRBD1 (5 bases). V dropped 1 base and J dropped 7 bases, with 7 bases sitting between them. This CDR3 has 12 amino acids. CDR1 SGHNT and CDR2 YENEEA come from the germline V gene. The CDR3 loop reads CASSLGGTTQYF. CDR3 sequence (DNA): TGTGCCAGCAGCTTAGGGGGCACGACCCAGTACTTC. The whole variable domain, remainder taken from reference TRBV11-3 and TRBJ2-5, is EAGVVQSPRYKIIEKKQPVAFWCNPISGHNTLYWYLQNLGQGPELLIRYENEEAVDDSQLPKDRFSAERLKGVDSTLKIQPAELGDSAVYLCASSLGGTTQYFGPGTRLLVL.

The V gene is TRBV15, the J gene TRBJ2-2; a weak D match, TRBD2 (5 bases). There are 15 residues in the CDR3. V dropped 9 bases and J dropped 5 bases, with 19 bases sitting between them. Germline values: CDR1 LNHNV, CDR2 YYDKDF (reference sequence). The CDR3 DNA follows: TGTGCCACTACCCCTGGACTGGGTAGGACCGGGGAGCTGTTTTTT. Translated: CATTPGLGRTGELFF.

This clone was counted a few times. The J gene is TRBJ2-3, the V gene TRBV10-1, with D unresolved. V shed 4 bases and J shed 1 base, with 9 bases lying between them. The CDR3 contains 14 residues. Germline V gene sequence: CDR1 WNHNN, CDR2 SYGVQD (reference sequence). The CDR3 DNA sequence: TGCGCCAGCAGTGGAGCGTTCCGCACAGATACGCAGTATTTT. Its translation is CASSGAFRTDTQYF.

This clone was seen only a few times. The CDR3 reads CASSTGQGEFSEAFF. The CDR3 DNA reads TGCGCCAGCAGCACGGGACAGGGCGAGTTCTCTGAAGCTTTCTTT. This chain joins TRBV5-1 and TRBJ1-1; 9 bases match TRBD1. Germline trimming cut 4 bases from V and 6 bases from J; bases unmatched to any gene: 10. Germline CDR1 SGHRS, CDR2 YFSETQ. This CDR3 region has 15 residues.

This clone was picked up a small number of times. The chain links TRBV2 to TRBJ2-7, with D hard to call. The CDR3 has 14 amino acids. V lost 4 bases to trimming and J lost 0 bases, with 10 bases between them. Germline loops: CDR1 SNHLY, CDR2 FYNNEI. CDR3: CASSGGLGSYEQYF. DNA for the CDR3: TGTGCCAGCAGTGGCGGCCTCGGCTCCTACGAGCAGTACTTC.

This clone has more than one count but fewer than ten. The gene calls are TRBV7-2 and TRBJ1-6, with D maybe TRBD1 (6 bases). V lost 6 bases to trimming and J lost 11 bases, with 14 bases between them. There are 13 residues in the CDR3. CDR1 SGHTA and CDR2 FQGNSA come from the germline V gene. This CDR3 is CASRPQQGAPLHF. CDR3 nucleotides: TGTGCCAGCAGACCTCAACAGGGAGCACCCCTCCACTTT.